This is a list of T cell receptor beta chains from one sample in a study of lymphopenia after photon versus proton radiotherapy. Produced via immunoSEQ multiplex PCR; TCRdb's table is partial and in-frame only. The table includes roughly 150,000 clones, about 88% detected once. The sample in question was peripheral blood, obtained from a patient treated with photon-based radiotherapy. The source is a man over 45 with gastric cancer. Both conserved end residues are trimmed from each CDR3.

v_call	j_call	cdr3_length	cdr3_aa
TRBV5-1	TRBJ2-7	13	ASSFENGGRLGLY
TRBV7-9	TRBJ2-7	14	ASSLPIRLAGGEQY
TRBV7-9	TRBJ1-5	15	ASSLSGAPLANQPQH
TRBV6-5	TRBJ2-3	12	ASSPQGRGDTQY
TRBV23-1	TRBJ2-7	14	ASSHCEGLAPYEQY
TRBV5-6	TRBJ2-7	14	ASSHGLGSGIYEQY
TRBV7-8	TRBJ2-7	12	ASRSGYPSYEQY
TRBV27	TRBJ2-7	17	ASSLRGTSGRNFSYEQY
TRBV29-1	TRBJ2-3	12	SVEETSSVYTQY
TRBV7-9	TRBJ1-1	15	ASSLGQGSGVRTEAF
TRBV5-6	TRBJ2-4	14	ASSLGGSLAKNIQY
TRBV5-1	TRBJ2-1	12	ASNADRPYNEQF
TRBV14	TRBJ2-5	14	ASSQDFGMGRETQY
TRBV7-2	TRBJ2-7	10	ASSGRGGEQY
TRBV14	TRBJ2-2	17	ASSHLRQGAGLGAGELF
TRBV7-3	TRBJ2-5	12	ASSLAGVGETQY
TRBV12-1	TRBJ2-7	14	ASSWGKGQGECEQY
TRBV5-4	TRBJ2-3	13	ASSLRGSGSRAQY
TRBV12-5	TRBJ1-3	13	ASGFDGGSGNTIY
TRBV19	TRBJ2-1	9	ASSMGLEQF
TRBV10-3	TRBJ2-7	11	AISVASGNEQY
TRBV2	TRBJ2-7	13	ASSEAWMAGYEQY
TRBV7-9	TRBJ2-2	13	ASSPEDTNTGELF
TRBV18	TRBJ1-1	14	ASSPRTGGTPTEAF
TRBV2	TRBJ1-1	11	ASSVGQYTEAF
TRBV30	TRBJ2-7	9	AWSVPGEQY
TRBV11-2	TRBJ2-5	14	ASSRTGLALQETQY
TRBV27	TRBJ2-7	12	ASSLWANRDEQY
TRBV18	TRBJ1-1	9	ASSLQEEAF
TRBV4-2	TRBJ1-1	18	ASSQEFSWVQADPNWVAF
TRBV4-2	TRBJ2-1	11	ASSFQGYNEQF
TRBV10-1	TRBJ1-5	17	ASSDPRRGGERSADVGH
TRBV7-8	TRBJ1-5	13	ASSFPGGSNQPQH
TRBV30	TRBJ2-5	9	AWSVRETQY
TRBV7-2	TRBJ2-2	12	ASRSLVGTGELF
TRBV28	TRBJ2-7	11	ASKAGSEYEQY